The entry that follows covers one TCR beta chain sequence. The same CDR3 arises from other DNA sequences in this sample as well. Libraries were prepared by immunoSEQ multiplex PCR; TCRdb keeps only in-frame clonotypes and omits some of them. The repertoire holds some 300,000 clones, with about 85% as singletons. This sample was included in a study of blood T cell repertoires in COVID-19. Across the whole study: The United States, Italy and Spain supplied acute and convalescent COVID-19 samples.

Germline CDR1 is SEHNR and CDR2 is FQNEAQ (reference sequence). This CDR3 spans 16 amino acids. V was clipped by 3 bases and J by 4 bases; unmatched bases: 4. The sample comprised peripheral blood. The V and J genes are TRBV7-9 and TRBJ1-6; 9 nucleotides align to TRBD1. This receptor was taken from a man aged 18 to 29 with active or convalescent COVID-19. The CDR3, as DNA: TGTGCCAGCAGCTTGGGACAGGGTTTTTATAATTCACCCCTCCACTTT. It specifies CASSLGQGFYNSPLHF.